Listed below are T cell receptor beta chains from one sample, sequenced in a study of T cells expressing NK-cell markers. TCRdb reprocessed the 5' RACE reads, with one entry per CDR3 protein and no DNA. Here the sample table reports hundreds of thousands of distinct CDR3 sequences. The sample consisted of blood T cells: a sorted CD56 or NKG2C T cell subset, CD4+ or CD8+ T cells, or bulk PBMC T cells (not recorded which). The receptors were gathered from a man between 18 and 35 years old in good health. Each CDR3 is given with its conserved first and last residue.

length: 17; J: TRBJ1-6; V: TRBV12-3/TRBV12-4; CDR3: CASAPGPGSSYNSPLHF
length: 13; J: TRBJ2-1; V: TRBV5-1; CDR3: CASTEPSVNEQFF
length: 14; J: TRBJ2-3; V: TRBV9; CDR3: CASGYGPRIDTQYF
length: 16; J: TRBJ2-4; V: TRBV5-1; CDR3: CASSEGQGLTENIQYF
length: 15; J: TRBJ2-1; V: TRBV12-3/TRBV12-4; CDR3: CASSLRQTSYNEQFF
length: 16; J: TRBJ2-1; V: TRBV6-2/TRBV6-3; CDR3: CASSYGGSRFMNEQFF
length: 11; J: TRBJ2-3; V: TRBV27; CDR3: CASSWGSTQYF
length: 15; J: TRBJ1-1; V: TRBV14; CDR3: CASSQGGGRRTEAFF
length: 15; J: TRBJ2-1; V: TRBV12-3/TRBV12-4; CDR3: CASTPLAGGPHEQFF
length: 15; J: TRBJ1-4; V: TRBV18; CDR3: CASSPAGTGSEKLFF
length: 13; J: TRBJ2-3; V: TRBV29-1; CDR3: CSATRLVSDTQYF
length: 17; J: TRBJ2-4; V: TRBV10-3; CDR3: CAISELALGIAKNIQYF
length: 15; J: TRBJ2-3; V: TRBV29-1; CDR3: CSGSTSGRVGDTQYF
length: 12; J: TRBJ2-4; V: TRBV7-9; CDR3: CASSPGMSIQYF
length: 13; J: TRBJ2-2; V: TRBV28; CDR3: CASNYRDTGELFF
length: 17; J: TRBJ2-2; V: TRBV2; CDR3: CASSDTSWWDDTGELFF
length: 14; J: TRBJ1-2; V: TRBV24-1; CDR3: CATSDSDSIYGYTF
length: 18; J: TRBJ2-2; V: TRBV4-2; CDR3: CASSQDGTPSGRAGELFF
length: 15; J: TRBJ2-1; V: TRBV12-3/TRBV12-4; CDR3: CASSTLGGLANEQFF
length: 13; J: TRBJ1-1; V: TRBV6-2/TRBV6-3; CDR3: CAIRDEGRTEAFF
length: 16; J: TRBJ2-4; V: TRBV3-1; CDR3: CASSQDKGLAKNIQYF
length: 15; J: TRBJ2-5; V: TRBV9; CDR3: CASSSRSGVLETQYF
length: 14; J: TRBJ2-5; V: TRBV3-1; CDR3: CASRLSGSEETQYF
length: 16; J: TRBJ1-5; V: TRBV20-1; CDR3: CSARGGGVRSNQPQHF
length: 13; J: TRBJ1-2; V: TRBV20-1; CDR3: CSADPDTYYGYTF
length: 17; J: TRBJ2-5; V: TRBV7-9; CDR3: CASSLEGGIPSQETQYF
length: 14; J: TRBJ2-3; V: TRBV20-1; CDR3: CSATSGMGTDTQYF
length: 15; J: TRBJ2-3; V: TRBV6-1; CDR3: CASRGGTSGTDTQYF
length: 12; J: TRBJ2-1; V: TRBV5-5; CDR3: CASSLVERYEFF
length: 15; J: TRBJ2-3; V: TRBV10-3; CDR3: CAISSQGAFTDTQYF
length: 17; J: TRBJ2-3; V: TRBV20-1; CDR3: CSARPSYDSPSTDTQYF
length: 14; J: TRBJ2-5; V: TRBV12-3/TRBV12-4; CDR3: CASSGMWYQETQYF
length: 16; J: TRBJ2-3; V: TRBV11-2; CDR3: CASSSGDRAVTDTQYF
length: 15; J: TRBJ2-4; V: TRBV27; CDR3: CASSPGTSGKNIQYF
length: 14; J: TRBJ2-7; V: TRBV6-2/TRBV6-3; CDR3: CASSYNRRAYEQYF
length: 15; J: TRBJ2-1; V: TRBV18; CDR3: CASSPQRVGDNEQFF
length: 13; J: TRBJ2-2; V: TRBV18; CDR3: CASSPSYTGELFF
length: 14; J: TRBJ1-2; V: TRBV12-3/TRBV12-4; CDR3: CASSLRGGPLGYTF
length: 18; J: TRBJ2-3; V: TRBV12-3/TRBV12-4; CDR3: CASSLWLGGSDGTDTQYF
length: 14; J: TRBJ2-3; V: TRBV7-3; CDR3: CASSLPAVTDTQYF
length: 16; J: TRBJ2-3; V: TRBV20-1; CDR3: CSAGGLAGVAADTQYF
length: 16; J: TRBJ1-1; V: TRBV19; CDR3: CASSIVGFMPNTEAFF
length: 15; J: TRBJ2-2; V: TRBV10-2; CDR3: CASRQDRVDPGELFF
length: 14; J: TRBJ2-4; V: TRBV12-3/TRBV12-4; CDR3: CASRGGAAKNIQYF
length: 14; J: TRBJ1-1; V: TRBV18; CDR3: CASSPPSVLRAAFF